Below, 19 T cell receptor beta chains from the same sample are listed, as sequenced in a study of blood T cell repertoires in COVID-19. Profiled with immunoSEQ multiplex PCR; TCRdb holds only in-frame clones, not every one. The sample lists just under 65,000 clones; around 80% were seen once. Sequenced sample: peripheral blood. The origin of the receptors is a man aged 60-69 years with COVID-19, enrolled during active disease.

The sample holds one count of this clone. The chain combines TRBV7-2 with TRBJ2-1; a possible D gene is TRBD2 (5 bases). The V and J ends lost 1 base and 3 bases respectively, with 10 bases between them. This CDR3 has 15 residues. Germline V gene lookup returns CDR1 SGHTA and CDR2 FQGNSA. As DNA, the CDR3 is TGTGCCAGCAGCTTAGTTGGCGGGTTCTACAATGAGCAGTTCTTC. Protein sequence: CASSLVGGFYNEQFF.

V is TRBV28 and J is TRBJ1-5; weak D call: TRBD1 (6 bases). The CDR3 has 12 residues. V was shortened by 9 bases and J by 6 bases, with 12 bases between the two germline ends. Germline CDR1 MDHEN, CDR2 SYDVKM. The chain's CDR3 is CASSTGTQPQHF. The CDR3 region has the DNA TGTGCCAGTTCAACAGGGACTCAGCCCCAGCATTTT.

This clone has just a few counts. V and J are TRBV3-1 (or the pseudogene TRBV3-2) and TRBJ1-1, with TRBD1 identical over 8 bases. Germline-derived CDR1 and CDR2 are LGHDT and YNNKEL (reference sequence). With V trimmed by 1 base and J by 2 bases, 0 bases remained unmatched. The CDR3 spans 14 residues. DNA of the CDR3: TGTGCCAGCAGCCAAGCAGGGGGCAACACTGAAGCTTTCTTT. Protein product: CASSQAGGNTEAFF.

This clone has more than one count but fewer than ten. The genes are TRBV9 and TRBJ2-1; the D gene is possibly TRBD2 (6 bases). The CDR3 sequence is 15 residues long. Germline V CDR1 and CDR2: SGDLS, YYNGEE. Deletions cut 4 bases from V and 0 bases from J, with 11 bases between. The CDR3, as DNA: TGTGCCAGCAGCCGTGCAGCGGGCTCCTACAATGAGCAGTTCTTC. Translated, it gives CASSRAAGSYNEQFF. Combining the CDR3 with reference TRBV9 and TRBJ2-1 gives the whole variable domain DSGVTQTPKHLITATGQRVTLRCSPRSGDLSVYWYQQSLDQGLQFLIQYYNGEERAKGNILERFSAQQFPDLHSELNLSSLELGDSALYFCASSRAAGSYNEQFFGPGTRLTVL.

The chain uses TRBV6-5 and TRBJ2-3; D remains unclear. V lost 7 bases and J 2 bases, leaving 10 bases between the germline ends. Germline V gives CDR1 MNHEY, CDR2 SVGAGI. The CDR3 length is 13 residues. CDR3 nucleotides: TGTGCCAGCACCCCCCCTTACACAGATACGCAGTATTTT. Its translation is CASTPPYTDTQYF.

The chain has TRBV3-1 (or the pseudogene TRBV3-2) and TRBJ1-5; D remains unclear. The germline V gene has CDR1 LGHDT and CDR2 YNNKEL (reference sequence). This CDR3 is built from 14 residues. Trimming pared 2 bases from V and 0 bases from J, leaving 5 bases between. The CDR3 DNA reads as TGTGCCAGCAGCCAACAAATTAGCAATCAGCCCCAGCATTTT. Its protein product is CASSQQISNQPQHF.

V and J are TRBV24-1 and TRBJ2-5; D is perhaps TRBD1 (5 bases). The CDR3 sequence is 15 residues long. Germline loops: CDR1 KGHDR, CDR2 SFDVKD. Trimming left V 4 bases short and J 5 bases short, with 16 bases between. The CDR3 reads CATSEPVGAMETQYF. Written as DNA, the CDR3 is TGTGCCACCAGTGAGCCGGTTGGGGCTATGGAGACCCAGTACTTC.

This clone has a handful of counts. The J gene is TRBJ1-1, the V gene TRBV4-1; D remains unclear. The CDR3 covers 15 residues. Germline V gene lookup returns CDR1 MGHRA and CDR2 YSYEKL. V was pared by 1 base and J by 2 bases, with 11 bases between. CDR3 protein: CASSQGPGFNTEAFF. CDR3 DNA sequence: TGCGCCAGCAGCCAAGGCCCCGGGTTCAACACTGAAGCTTTCTTT.

The genes are TRBV10-3 and TRBJ2-5, with TRBD1 identical over 8 bases. This CDR3 has 14 amino acids. V gave up 6 bases and J gave up 5 bases; unmatched junction bases: 8. Germline-derived CDR1 and CDR2 are ENHRY and SYGVKD. CDR3 DNA sequence: TGTGCCATCAGACCTGGACAGGGAGACGAGACCCAGTACTTC. As protein: CAIRPGQGDETQYF.

The chain couples TRBV19 to TRBJ1-1; D ambiguous. There are 13 residues in the CDR3. From germline, CDR1 is LNHDA and CDR2 SQIVND (reference sequence). The ends were cut back, 3 bases at V and 5 bases at J, with 10 bases in the middle. The CDR3 protein is CASSIPPPTEAFF. CDR3 sequence (DNA): TGTGCCAGTAGTATCCCCCCCCCAACTGAAGCTTTCTTT.

The genes are TRBV10-3 and TRBJ2-5, with TRBD2 as a possible D gene (5 bases). This CDR3 contains 16 residues. Germline V lookup: CDR1 ENHRY, CDR2 SYGVKD. V lost 3 bases and J 2 bases, leaving 16 bases between the germline ends. The CDR3 is CAISEDSFSGQETQYF. The CDR3 DNA is TGTGCCATCAGTGAAGACTCCTTTTCGGGGCAAGAGACCCAGTACTTC.

Many counts were recorded for this clone. The chain recombines TRBV3-1 (or the pseudogene TRBV3-2) with TRBJ1-2; D is perhaps TRBD1 (5 bases). The CDR3 has 13 amino acids. Germline CDR1 is LGHDT and CDR2 is YNNKEL (reference sequence). Trimming took 3 bases from V and 3 from J, leaving 8 bases between them. CDR3 amino acids: CASSQGLHYGYTF. The CDR3 nucleotides read TGTGCCAGCAGCCAGGGACTTCACTATGGCTACACCTTC.

The V call is TRBV29-1, the J call TRBJ1-4; D remains ambiguous. Between the trimmed V and J ends, which lost 6 bases and 6 bases, there was a span of 14 bases. The CDR3 sequence is 13 residues long. Germline V gene sequence: CDR1 SQVTM, CDR2 ANQGSEA. CDR3 nucleotide sequence: TGCAGCGTCGCTGCGGGTGGGGATGAAAAACTGTTTTTT. Its protein is CSVAAGGDEKLFF.

The chain carries TRBV30 and TRBJ2-7; 9 nucleotides line up with TRBD1. V shed 3 bases, J shed 4 bases, and the junction held 4 bases outside the gene matches. CDR1 and CDR2 (germline): GTSNPN, SVGIG (reference sequence). CDR3 length equals 13 residues. The CDR3 coding sequence is TGTGCCTGGAGCCCCGGGACAGGGTACGAGCAGTACTTC. It is translated as CAWSPGTGYEQYF.

The rearrangement uses TRBV19 and TRBJ2-7; D might be TRBD1 (6 bases). Germline CDR1 reads LNHDA; CDR2 reads SQIVND (reference sequence). The length of the CDR3 is 13 residues. With 9 bases removed from V and 2 bases from J, the gap between germline ends came to 14 bases. The CDR3 spells CASADRVTYEQYF. CDR3 coding DNA: TGTGCCAGCGCGGACAGAGTAACCTACGAGCAGTACTTC.

The chain couples TRBV5-1 to TRBJ2-5, with D tentatively TRBD1 (5 bases). V gave up 3 bases and J gave up 4 bases, with 13 bases separating them. The CDR3 sequence is 14 residues long. Germline CDR1 and CDR2: SGHRS and YFSETQ. Written as DNA, the CDR3 is TGCGCCAGCAGCTCCCACCCCCAGGGAGAGACCCAGTACTTC. It specifies CASSSHPQGETQYF.

The chain links TRBV6-1 to TRBJ2-1, with 9 bases aligning to TRBD1. The CDR3 is 15 amino acids. Trimming removed 3 bases from V and 10 bases from J; junction bases left unmatched: 10. Germline CDR1 is MNHNS and CDR2 is SASEGT. CDR3: CASSEVGTGPREQFF. CDR3 in DNA: TGTGCCAGCAGTGAGGTAGGGACAGGGCCCCGAGAGCAGTTCTTC.

The chain has TRBV11-2 and TRBJ2-7; a weak D match, TRBD2 (5 bases). The CDR3 covers 15 residues. The V end was cut by 2 bases, the J end by 0 bases, with 11 bases between. CDR1 is SGHAT and CDR2 is FQNNGV in the germline V gene. The DNA of the CDR3 is TGTGCCAGCAGCTTAATTCCCGGGAACTCCTACGAGCAGTACTTC. This codes for CASSLIPGNSYEQYF.

The CDR3 loop is CASSPQADTYEQYF. Written as DNA, the CDR3 is TGTGCCAGCAGCCCCCAAGCAGACACCTACGAGCAGTACTTC. The rearrangement links TRBV7-9 to TRBJ2-7; D unclear. Germline CDR1 SEHNR, CDR2 FQNEAQ (reference sequence). V lost 5 bases to trimming and J lost 2 bases, with 13 bases between them. This CDR3 spans 14 amino acids.